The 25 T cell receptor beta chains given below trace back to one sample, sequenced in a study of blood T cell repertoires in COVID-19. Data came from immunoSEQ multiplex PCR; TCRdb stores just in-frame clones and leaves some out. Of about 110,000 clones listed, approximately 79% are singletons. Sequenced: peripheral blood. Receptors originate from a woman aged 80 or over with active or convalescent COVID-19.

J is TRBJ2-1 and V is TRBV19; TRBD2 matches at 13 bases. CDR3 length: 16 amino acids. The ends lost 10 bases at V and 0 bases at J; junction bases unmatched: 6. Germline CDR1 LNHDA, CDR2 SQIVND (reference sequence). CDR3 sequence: CATAGLAGPSYNEQFF. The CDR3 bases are TGTGCCACCGCGGGACTAGCGGGACCCTCCTACAATGAGCAGTTCTTC.

The CDR3 is CASSPPAGGIYGYTF. CDR3 nucleotide sequence: TGTGCCAGCAGCCCCCCAGCGGGGGGGATCTATGGCTACACCTTC. The V call is TRBV5-4, the J call TRBJ1-2; weak D call: TRBD1 (5 bases). The CDR3 sequence is 15 residues long. Germline V gene sequence: CDR1 SGHNT, CDR2 YYREEE (reference sequence). V was shortened by 4 bases and J by 4 bases, with 17 bases between the two germline ends.

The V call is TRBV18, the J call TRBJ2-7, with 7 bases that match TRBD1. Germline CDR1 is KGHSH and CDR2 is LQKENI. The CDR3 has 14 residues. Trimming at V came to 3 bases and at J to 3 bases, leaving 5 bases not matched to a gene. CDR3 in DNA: TGTGCCAGCTCACCTATCTGGGACAGCTACGAGCAGTACTTC. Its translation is CASSPIWDSYEQYF.

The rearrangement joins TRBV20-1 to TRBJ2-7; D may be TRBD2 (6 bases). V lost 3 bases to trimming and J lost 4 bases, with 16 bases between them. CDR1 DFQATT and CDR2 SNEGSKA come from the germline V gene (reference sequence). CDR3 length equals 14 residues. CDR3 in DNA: TGCAGTGCTAGTAGGGGACTTGCCCTGTACGAGCAGTACTTC. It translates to CSASRGLALYEQYF.

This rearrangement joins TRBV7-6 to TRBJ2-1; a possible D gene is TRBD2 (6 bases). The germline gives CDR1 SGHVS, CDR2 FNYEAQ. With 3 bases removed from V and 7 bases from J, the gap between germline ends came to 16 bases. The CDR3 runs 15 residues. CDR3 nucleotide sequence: TGTGCCAGCAGCTTGGGACTGGGCCCGATTAATGAGCAGTTCTTC. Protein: CASSLGLGPINEQFF.

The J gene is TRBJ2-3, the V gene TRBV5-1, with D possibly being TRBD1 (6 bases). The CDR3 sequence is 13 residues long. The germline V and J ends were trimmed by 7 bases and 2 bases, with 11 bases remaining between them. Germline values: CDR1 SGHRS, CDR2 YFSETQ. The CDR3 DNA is TGCGCCAGCCGGGACAACCCCACAGATACGCAGTATTTT. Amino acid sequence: CASRDNPTDTQYF.

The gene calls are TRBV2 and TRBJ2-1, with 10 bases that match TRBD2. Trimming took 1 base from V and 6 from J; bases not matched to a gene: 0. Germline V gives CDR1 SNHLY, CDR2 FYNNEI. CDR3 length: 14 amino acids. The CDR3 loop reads CASSEGTSGNEQFF. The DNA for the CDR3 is TGTGCCAGCAGTGAAGGGACTAGCGGCAATGAGCAGTTCTTC.

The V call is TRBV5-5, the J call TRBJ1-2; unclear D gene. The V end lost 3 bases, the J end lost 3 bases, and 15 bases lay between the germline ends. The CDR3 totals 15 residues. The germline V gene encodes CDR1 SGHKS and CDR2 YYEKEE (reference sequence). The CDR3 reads CASSSTLTTDYGYTF. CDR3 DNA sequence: TGTGCCAGCAGCTCTACCTTGACGACTGACTATGGCTACACCTTC. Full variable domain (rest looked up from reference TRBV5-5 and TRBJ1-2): DAGVTQSPTHLIKTRGQQVTLRCSPISGHKSVSWYQQVLGQGPQFIFQYYEKEERGRGNFPDRFSARQFPNYSSELNVNALLLGDSALYLCASSSTLTTDYGYTFGSGTRLTVV.

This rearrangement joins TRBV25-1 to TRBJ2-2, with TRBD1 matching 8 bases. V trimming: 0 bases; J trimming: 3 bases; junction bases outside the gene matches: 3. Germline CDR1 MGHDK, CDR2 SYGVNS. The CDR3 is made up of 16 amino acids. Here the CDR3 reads CASSEYAGGYTGELFF. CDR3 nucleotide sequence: TGTGCCAGCAGTGAATACGCAGGGGGCTACACCGGGGAGCTGTTTTTT.

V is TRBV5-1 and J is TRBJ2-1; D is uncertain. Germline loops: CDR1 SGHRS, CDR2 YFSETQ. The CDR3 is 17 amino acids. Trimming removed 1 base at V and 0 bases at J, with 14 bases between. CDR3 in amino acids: CASSLHLSSSSYNEQFF. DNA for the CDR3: TGCGCCAGCAGCTTGCATCTTAGTAGCTCCTCCTACAATGAGCAGTTCTTC.

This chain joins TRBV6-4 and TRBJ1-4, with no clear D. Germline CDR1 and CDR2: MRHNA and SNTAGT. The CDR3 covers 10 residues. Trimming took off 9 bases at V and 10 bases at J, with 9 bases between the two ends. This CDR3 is CARPPGKLFF. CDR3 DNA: TGTGCCAGACCGCCGGGAAAACTGTTTTTT.

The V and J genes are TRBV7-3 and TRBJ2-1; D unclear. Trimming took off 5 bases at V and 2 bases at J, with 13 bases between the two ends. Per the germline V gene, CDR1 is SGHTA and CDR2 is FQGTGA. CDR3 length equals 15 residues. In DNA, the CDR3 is TGTGCCAGCAGCCCCCCTGGCGGCCCCTACAATGAGCAGTTCTTC. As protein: CASSPPGGPYNEQFF. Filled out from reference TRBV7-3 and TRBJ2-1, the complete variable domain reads GAGVSQTPSNKVTEKGKYVELRCDPISGHTALYWYRQSLGQGPEFLIYFQGTGAADDSGLPNDRFFAVRPEGSVSTLKIQRTERGDSAVYLCASSPPGGPYNEQFFGPGTRLTVL.

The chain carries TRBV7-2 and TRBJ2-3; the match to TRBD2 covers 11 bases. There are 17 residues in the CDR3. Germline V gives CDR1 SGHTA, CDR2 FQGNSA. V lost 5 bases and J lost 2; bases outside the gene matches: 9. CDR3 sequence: CASSIGLAGSFTDTQYF. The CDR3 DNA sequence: TGTGCCAGCAGCATCGGACTAGCGGGTTCATTCACAGATACGCAGTATTTT.

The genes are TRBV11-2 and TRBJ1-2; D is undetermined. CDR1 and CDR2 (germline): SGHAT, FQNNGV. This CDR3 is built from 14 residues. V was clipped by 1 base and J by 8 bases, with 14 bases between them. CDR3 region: CASSLAGVEYGYTF. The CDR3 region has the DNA TGTGCCAGCAGCTTAGCCGGGGTAGAGTACGGCTACACCTTC.

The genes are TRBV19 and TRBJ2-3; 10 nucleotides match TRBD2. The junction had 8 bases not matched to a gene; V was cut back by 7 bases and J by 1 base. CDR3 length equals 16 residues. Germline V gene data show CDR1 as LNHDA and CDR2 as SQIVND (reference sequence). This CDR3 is CASIPAGGHGTDTQYF. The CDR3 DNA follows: TGTGCCAGTATTCCAGCGGGAGGGCATGGCACAGATACGCAGTATTTT.

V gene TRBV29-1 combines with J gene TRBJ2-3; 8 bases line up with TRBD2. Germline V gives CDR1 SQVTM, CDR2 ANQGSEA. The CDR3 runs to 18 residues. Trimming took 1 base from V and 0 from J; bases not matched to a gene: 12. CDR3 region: CSVEGAFRGGRSTDTQYF. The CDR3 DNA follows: TGCAGCGTTGAAGGGGCTTTCCGAGGCGGGAGGAGCACAGATACGCAGTATTTT.

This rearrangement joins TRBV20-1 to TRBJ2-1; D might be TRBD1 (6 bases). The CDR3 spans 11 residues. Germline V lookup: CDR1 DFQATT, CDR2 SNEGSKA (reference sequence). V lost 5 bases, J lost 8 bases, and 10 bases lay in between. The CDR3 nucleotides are TGCAGTGCTCTACAGGGACATGAGCAGTTCTTC. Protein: CSALQGHEQFF.

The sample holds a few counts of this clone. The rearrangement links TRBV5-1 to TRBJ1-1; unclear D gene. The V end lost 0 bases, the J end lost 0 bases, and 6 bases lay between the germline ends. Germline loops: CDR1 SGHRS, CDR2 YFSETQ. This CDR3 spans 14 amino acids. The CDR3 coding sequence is TGCGCCAGCAGCTTGGACAGATTGAACACTGAAGCTTTCTTT. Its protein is CASSLDRLNTEAFF. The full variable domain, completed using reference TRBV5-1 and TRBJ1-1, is KAGVTQTPRYLIKTRGQQVTLSCSPISGHRSVSWYQQTPGQGLQFLFEYFSETQRNKGNFPGRFSGRQFSNSRSEMNVSTLELGDSALYLCASSLDRLNTEAFFGQGTRLTVV.

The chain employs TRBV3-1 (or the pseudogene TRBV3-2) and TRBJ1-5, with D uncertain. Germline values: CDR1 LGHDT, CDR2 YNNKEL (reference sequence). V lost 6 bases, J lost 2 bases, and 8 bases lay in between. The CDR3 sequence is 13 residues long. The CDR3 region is CASSEVGNQPQHF. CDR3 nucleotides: TGTGCCAGCAGTGAGGTCGGCAATCAGCCCCAGCATTTT.

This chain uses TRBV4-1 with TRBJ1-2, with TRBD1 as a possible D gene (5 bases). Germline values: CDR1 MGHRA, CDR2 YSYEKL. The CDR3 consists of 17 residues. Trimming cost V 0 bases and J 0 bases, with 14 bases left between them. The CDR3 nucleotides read TGCGCCAGCAGCCAAGAATTCGGTGGGGCAGCTAACTATGGCTACACCTTC. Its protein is CASSQEFGGAANYGYTF.

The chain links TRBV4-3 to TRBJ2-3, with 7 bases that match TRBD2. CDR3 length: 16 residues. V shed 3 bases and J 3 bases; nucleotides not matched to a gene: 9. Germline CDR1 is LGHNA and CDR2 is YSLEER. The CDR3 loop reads CASSHVDLGGTDTQYF. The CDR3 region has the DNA TGCGCCAGCAGCCATGTCGATTTGGGAGGGACAGATACGCAGTATTTT.

CDR3 in amino acids: CASSLRKGLAGEDTDTQYF. The CDR3 nucleotides read TGTGCCAGCAGCTTAAGGAAGGGACTAGCGGGAGAAGACACAGATACGCAGTATTTT. The chain carries TRBV7-2 and TRBJ2-3; 14 nucleotides agree with TRBD2. V lost 2 bases, J lost 2 bases, and 9 bases stayed unmatched. Germline assignment: CDR1 SGHTA and CDR2 FQGNSA. CDR3 length equals 19 residues.

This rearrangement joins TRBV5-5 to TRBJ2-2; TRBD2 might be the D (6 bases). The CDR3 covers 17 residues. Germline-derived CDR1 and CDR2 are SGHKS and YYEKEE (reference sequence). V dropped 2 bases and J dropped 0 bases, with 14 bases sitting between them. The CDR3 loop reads CASSFWGDPSNTGELFF. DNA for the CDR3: TGTGCCAGCAGCTTTTGGGGGGATCCATCGAACACCGGGGAGCTGTTTTTT.

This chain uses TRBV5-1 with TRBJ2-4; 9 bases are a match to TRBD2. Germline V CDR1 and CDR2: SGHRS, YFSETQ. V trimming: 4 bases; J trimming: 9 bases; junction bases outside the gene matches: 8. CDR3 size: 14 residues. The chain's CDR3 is CASSLIAGAGIQYF. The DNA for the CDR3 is TGCGCCAGCAGCCTAATAGCGGGAGCAGGCATTCAGTACTTC.

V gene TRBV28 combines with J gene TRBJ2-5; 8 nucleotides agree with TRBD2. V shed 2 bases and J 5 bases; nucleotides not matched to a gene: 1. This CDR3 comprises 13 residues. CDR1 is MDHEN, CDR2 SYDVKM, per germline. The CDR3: CASSLGGRETQYF. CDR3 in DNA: TGTGCCAGCAGTTTAGGCGGGAGGGAGACCCAGTACTTC.